Listed below are T cell receptor beta chains from one sample, sequenced in a study of blood T cell repertoires in COVID-19. The table came from immunoSEQ multiplex PCR; TCRdb's copy has only in-frame clones and leaves some out. This sample has about 200,000 clones, with 70% to 90% found just once. The sequenced material came from peripheral blood. These receptor sequences come from a man aged 30 to 45 who had recovered from COVID-19. Both conserved end residues are part of each CDR3. A D gene is named only where the DNA matches it firmly. Rows give clone size only sometimes, using once, few, many, or a class for an expanded clone.

size: NA; V: TRBV30; J: TRBJ1-1; D: NA; CDR3: CAWNQGLRTEAFF; DNA: TGTGCCTGGAATCAAGGACTGCGGACTGAAGCTTTCTTT
size: NA; V: TRBV3-1/TRBV3-2; J: TRBJ2-5; D: NA; CDR3: CASSPYPLGAETQYF; DNA: TGTGCCAGCAGCCCTTATCCGCTAGGGGCAGAGACCCAGTACTTC
size: NA; V: TRBV7-9; J: TRBJ1-5; D: NA; CDR3: CARGPRGNQPQHF; DNA: TGTGCCAGGGGGCCGAGGGGGAATCAGCCCCAGCATTTT
size: NA; V: TRBV6-5; J: TRBJ1-5; D: TRBD1; CDR3: CASGTGGPYQPQHF; DNA: TGTGCCAGTGGGACAGGGGGCCCCTATCAGCCCCAGCATTTT
size: NA; V: TRBV20-1; J: TRBJ1-2; D: NA; CDR3: CSASPTNYGYTF; DNA: TGCAGTGCTAGTCCCACTAACTATGGCTACACCTTC
size: few; V: TRBV5-4; J: TRBJ2-7; D: TRBD1; CDR3: CASSPGTGGPEQYF; DNA: TGTGCCAGCAGCCCCGGGACAGGGGGGCCCGAGCAGTACTTC
size: NA; V: TRBV15; J: TRBJ2-7; D: NA; CDR3: CATSRDQLVPNEQYF; DNA: TGTGCCACCAGCAGAGATCAACTCGTACCCAACGAGCAGTACTTC
size: once; V: TRBV15; J: TRBJ1-3; D: NA; CDR3: CATSRGGLSSGNTIYF; DNA: TGTGCCACCAGCAGAGGGGGACTCAGCTCTGGAAACACCATATATTTT
size: NA; V: TRBV7-2; J: TRBJ2-1; D: TRBD1; CDR3: CASSEDRPNEQFF; DNA: TGTGCCAGCAGTGAGGACAGGCCGAATGAGCAGTTCTTC
size: NA; V: TRBV27; J: TRBJ2-1; D: TRBD2; CDR3: CASSSNSGDPEQFF; DNA: TGTGCCAGCAGTTCGAATAGCGGGGACCCTGAGCAGTTCTTC